One and the same sample provided the 9 T cell receptor beta chains below, sequenced in a study of radiation and T cells in renal cell carcinoma. Sequenced by immunoSEQ multiplex PCR; TCRdb stores in-frame clones only, minus some. The sample yields about 140,000 clones, around 78% seen once. Time point indicated: baseline pretreatment blood. Documented treatment: 15 Gy SBRT to primary tumor, nephrectomy 4 weeks later. The sequences come from blood, collected from a patient whose treatment included radiotherapy and nephrectomy. Receptor source: a woman aged 50 to 60 with renal cell carcinoma.

The J gene is TRBJ2-2, the V gene TRBV27; D is undetermined. Germline CDR1 and CDR2: MNHEY and SMNVEV (reference sequence). Trimming took off 0 bases at V and 4 bases at J, with 9 bases between the two ends. CDR3 length: 15 residues. The CDR3 here is CASSLSSAGTGELFF. In DNA form, the CDR3 reads TGTGCCAGCAGTTTATCCAGCGCAGGCACCGGGGAGCTGTTTTTT.

This sequence joins TRBV4-3 and TRBJ1-2; no definite D call. The germline V and J ends were trimmed by 0 bases and 7 bases, with 12 bases remaining between them. This CDR3 has 14 amino acids. Germline V CDR1 and CDR2: LGHNA, YSLEER. The chain's CDR3 is CASSQDLDPSGYTF. The CDR3 DNA sequence: TGCGCCAGCAGCCAAGATCTGGATCCTTCTGGCTACACCTTC.

The chain recombines TRBV25-1 with TRBJ2-7; D might be TRBD1 (6 bases). The V end was cut by 6 bases, the J end by 1 base, with 16 bases between. Germline V gene data show CDR1 as MGHDK and CDR2 as SYGVNS. The CDR3 has 15 residues. The CDR3 bases are TGTGCCAGCAGGACTACAGGGATCGCTTCCTACGAGCAGTACTTC. Residues: CASRTTGIASYEQYF.

The rearrangement joins TRBV5-4 to TRBJ2-1, with unresolved D. Trimming took 0 bases from V and 4 from J, leaving 5 bases between them. This CDR3 has 13 residues. Germline assignment: CDR1 SGHNT and CDR2 YYREEE (reference sequence). CDR3 amino acids: CASSLGGYNEQFF. DNA for the CDR3: TGTGCCAGCAGCTTGGGGGGTTACAATGAGCAGTTCTTC.

This clone was seen a single time. The V gene is TRBV5-4, the J gene TRBJ2-7; tentative D call: TRBD1 (5 bases). The V and J ends lost 7 bases and 0 bases respectively, with 11 bases between them. The germline CDR1 and CDR2 sequences are SGHNT and YYREEE (reference sequence). The CDR3 spans 13 residues. The CDR3 bases are TGTGCCAGCGCCAGGGTTTTCTCCTACGAGCAGTACTTC. Encoded protein: CASARVFSYEQYF.

The rearrangement uses TRBV10-3 and TRBJ1-5; D not resolved. V lost 2 bases and J 2 bases, leaving 10 bases between the germline ends. The germline V gene encodes CDR1 ENHRY and CDR2 SYGVKD. This CDR3 contains 15 residues. CDR3 protein: CAISETVPGNQPQHF. In DNA form, the CDR3 reads TGTGCCATCAGTGAGACAGTGCCTGGCAATCAGCCCCAGCATTTT.

The chain joins TRBV14 to TRBJ2-1; 10 bases fit TRBD2. V lost 0 bases to trimming and J lost 9 bases; unmatched junction nucleotides: 17. CDR3 length: 19 amino acids. Germline-derived CDR1 and CDR2 are SGHDN and FVKESK. This CDR3 reads CASSQDRRGSSGRGIEQFF. The CDR3 coding sequence is TGTGCCAGCAGCCAAGACCGACGGGGCTCTAGCGGGAGAGGAATTGAGCAGTTCTTC.

V usage is TRBV7-6 and J usage is TRBJ1-2; 8 bases align to TRBD1. The CDR3 spans 16 residues. CDR1 and CDR2 (germline): SGHVS, FNYEAQ. The J segment lost 3 bases and the V segment lost 5 bases, leaving 11 bases of the junction unmatched. In DNA, the CDR3 is TGTGCCAGCAGCAACACTATCGGGACAGGCGACTATGGCTACACCTTC. It yields the protein CASSNTIGTGDYGYTF.

J is TRBJ1-6 and V is TRBV2; 7 bases agree with TRBD1. Germline trimming cut 5 bases from V and 4 bases from J; bases unmatched to any gene: 5. Germline lookup yields CDR1 SNHLY and CDR2 FYNNEI. This CDR3 is 15 amino acids long. The CDR3 DNA sequence: TGTGCCAGCAGTAGGGACAGCGGATATAATTCACCCCTCCACTTT. Protein product: CASSRDSGYNSPLHF.